This T cell receptor beta chain derives from a study of cytomegalovirus exposure and HLA in healthy donors. The PCR ran on 60 Vbeta and 13 Jbeta primers. Data came from immunoSEQ multiplex PCR; TCRdb stores just in-frame clones and leaves some out. Among around 190,000 clones listed, roughly four fifths were seen once. This CDR3 contains 15 residues. Deletions cut 4 bases from V and 7 bases from J, with 14 bases between. CDR1 and CDR2 from the germline V gene are MNHEY and SVGAGI. The sequence was collected from a man aged 40-55 years in good health and CMV-seropositive. Sequenced sample: PBMCs. The rearrangement links TRBV6-5 to TRBJ1-6; D might be TRBD1 (6 bases). The CDR3: CASSSWPGANSPLHF. In nucleotides, the CDR3 is TGTGCCAGCAGTTCTTGGCCAGGGGCCAATTCACCCCTCCACTTT.